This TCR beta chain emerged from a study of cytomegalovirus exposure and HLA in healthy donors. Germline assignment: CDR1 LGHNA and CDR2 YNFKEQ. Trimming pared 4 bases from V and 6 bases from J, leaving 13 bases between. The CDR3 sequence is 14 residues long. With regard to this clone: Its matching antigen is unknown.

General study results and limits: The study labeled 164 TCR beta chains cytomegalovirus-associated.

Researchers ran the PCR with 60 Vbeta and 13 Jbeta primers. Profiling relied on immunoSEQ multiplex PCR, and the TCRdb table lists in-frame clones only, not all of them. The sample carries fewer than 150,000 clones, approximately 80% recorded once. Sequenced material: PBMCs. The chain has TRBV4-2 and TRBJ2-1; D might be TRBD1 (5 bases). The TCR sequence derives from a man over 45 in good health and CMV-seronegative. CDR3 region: CASSPQGRVNEQFF. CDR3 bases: TGTGCCAGCAGCCCCCAGGGTCGGGTCAATGAGCAGTTCTTC.